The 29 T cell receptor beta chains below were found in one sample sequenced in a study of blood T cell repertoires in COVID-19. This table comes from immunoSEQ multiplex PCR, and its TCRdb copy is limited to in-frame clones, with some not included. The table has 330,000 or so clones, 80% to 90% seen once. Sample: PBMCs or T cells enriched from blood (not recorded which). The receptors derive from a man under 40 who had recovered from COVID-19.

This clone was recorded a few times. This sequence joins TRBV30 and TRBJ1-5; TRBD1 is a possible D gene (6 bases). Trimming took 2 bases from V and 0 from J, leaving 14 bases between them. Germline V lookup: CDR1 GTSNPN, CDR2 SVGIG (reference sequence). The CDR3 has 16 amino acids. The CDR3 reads CAWSRSRTASNQPQHF. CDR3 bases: TGTGCCTGGAGTCGGTCACGGACAGCTAGCAATCAGCCCCAGCATTTT.

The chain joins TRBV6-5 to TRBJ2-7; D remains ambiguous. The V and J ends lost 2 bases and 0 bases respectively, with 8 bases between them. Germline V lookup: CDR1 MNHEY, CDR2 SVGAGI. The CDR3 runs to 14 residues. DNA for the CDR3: TGTGCCAGCAGTTACAACACGATCTCCTACGAGCAGTACTTC. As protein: CASSYNTISYEQYF.

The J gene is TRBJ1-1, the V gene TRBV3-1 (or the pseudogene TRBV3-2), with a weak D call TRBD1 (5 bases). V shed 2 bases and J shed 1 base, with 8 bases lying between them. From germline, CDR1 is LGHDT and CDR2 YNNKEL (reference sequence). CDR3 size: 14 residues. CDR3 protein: CASSQFDRNTEAFF. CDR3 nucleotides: TGTGCCAGCAGCCAATTTGACAGGAACACTGAAGCTTTCTTT.

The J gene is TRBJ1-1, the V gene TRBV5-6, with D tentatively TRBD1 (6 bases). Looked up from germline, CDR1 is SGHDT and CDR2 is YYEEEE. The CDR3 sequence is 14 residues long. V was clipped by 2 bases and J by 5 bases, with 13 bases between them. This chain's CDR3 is CASSFWGPGTEAFF. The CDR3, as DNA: TGTGCCAGCAGCTTCTGGGGGCCGGGTACTGAAGCTTTCTTT.

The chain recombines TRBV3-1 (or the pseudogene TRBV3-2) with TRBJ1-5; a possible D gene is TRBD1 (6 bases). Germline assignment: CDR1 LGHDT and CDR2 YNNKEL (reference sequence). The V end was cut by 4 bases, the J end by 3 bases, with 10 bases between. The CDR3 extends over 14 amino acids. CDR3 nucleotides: TGTGCCAGCAGCCCCGGACAGCTCAATCAGCCCCAGCATTTT. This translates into CASSPGQLNQPQHF.

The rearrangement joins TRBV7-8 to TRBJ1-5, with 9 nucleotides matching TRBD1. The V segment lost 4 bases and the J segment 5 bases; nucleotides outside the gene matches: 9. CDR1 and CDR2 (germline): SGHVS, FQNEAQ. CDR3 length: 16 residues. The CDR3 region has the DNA TGTGCCAGCAGCTCCCGGAAGACAGGGGGAGATCAGCCCCAGCATTTT. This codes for CASSSRKTGGDQPQHF.

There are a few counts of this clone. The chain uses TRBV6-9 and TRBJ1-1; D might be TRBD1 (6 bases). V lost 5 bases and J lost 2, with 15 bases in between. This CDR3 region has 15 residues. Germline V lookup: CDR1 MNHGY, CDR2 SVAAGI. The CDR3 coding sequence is TGTGCCAGCAGTCAACCGGGACACGAAAACACTGAAGCTTTCTTT. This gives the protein CASSQPGHENTEAFF.

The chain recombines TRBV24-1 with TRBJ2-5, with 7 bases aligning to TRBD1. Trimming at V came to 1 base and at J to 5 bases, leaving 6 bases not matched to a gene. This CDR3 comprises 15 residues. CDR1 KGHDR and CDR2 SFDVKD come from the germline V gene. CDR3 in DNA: TGTGCCACCAGTGATTTAGCCAGGGGGATGGAGACCCAGTACTTC. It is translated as CATSDLARGMETQYF.

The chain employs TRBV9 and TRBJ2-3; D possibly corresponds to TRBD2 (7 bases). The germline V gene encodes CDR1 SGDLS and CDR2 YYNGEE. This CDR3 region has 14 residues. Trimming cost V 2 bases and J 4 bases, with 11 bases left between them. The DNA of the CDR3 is TGTGCCAGCAGCGTCGCGGGGGCCGCAGATACGCAGTATTTT. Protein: CASSVAGAADTQYF.

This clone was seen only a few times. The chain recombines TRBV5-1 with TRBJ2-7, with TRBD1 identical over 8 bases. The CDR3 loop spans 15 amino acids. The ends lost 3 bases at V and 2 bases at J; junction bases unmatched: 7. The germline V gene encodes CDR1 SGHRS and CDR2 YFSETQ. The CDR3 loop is CASSSDGQGPYEQYF. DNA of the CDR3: TGCGCCAGCAGCTCGGATGGACAGGGCCCCTACGAGCAGTACTTC.

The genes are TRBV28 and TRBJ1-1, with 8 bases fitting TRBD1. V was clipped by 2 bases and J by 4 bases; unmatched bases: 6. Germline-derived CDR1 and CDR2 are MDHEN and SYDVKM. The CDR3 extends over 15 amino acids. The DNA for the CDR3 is TGTGCCAGCAGTTTAGCAGGGGGCTTGGGCACTGAAGCTTTCTTT. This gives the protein CASSLAGGLGTEAFF.

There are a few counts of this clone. This CDR3 reads CASSAHEGAYEQYF. CDR3 coding DNA: TGTGCCAGCAGCGCACATGAAGGGGCCTACGAGCAGTACTTC. The V and J genes are TRBV9 and TRBJ2-7, with D maybe TRBD1 (5 bases). The CDR3 sequence is 14 residues long. Germline CDR1 SGDLS, CDR2 YYNGEE. Trimming cost V 3 bases and J 2 bases, with 12 bases left between them.

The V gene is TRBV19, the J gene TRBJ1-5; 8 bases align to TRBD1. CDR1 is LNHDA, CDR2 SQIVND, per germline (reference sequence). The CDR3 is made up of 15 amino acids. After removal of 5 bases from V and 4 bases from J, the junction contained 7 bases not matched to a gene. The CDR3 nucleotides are TGTGCCAGTAGTTACGACAGGGGAGGGAATCAGCCCCAGCATTTT. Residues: CASSYDRGGNQPQHF.

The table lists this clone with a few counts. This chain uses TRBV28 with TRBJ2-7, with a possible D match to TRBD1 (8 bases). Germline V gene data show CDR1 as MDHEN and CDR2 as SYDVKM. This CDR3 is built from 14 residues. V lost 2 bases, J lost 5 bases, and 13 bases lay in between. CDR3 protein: CASSLGQGGNEQYF. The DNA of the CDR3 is TGTGCCAGCAGTTTAGGACAGGGAGGGAACGAGCAGTACTTC.

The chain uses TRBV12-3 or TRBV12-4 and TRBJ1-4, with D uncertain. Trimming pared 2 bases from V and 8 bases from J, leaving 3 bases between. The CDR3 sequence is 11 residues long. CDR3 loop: CASSLLEKLFF. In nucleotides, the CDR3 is TGTGCCAGCAGTTTACTGGAAAAACTGTTTTTT.

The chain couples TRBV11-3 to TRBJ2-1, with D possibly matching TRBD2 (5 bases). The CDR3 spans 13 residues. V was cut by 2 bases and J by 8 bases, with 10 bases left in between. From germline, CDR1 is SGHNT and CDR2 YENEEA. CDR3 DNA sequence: TGTGCCAGCAGCTTAATCCTAGCTGATGAGCAGTTCTTC. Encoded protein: CASSLILADEQFF. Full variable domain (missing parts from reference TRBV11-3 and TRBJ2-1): EAGVVQSPRYKIIEKKQPVAFWCNPISGHNTLYWYLQNLGQGPELLIRYENEEAVDDSQLPKDRFSAERLKGVDSTLKIQPAELGDSAVYLCASSLILADEQFFGPGTRLTVL.

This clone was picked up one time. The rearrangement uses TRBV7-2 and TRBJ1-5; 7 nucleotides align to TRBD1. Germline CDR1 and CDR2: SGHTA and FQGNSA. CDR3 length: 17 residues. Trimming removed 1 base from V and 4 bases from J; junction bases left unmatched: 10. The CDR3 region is CASSLGLGDRSNQPQHF. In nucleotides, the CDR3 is TGTGCCAGCAGCTTAGGGTTGGGGGACAGATCGAATCAGCCCCAGCATTTT.

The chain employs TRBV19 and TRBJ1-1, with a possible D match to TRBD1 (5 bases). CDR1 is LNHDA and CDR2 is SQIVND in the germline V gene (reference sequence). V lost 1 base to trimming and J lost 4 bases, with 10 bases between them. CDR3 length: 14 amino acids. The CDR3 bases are TGTGCCAGTAGTATAGGGCGGGGCTTCACTGAAGCTTTCTTT. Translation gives CASSIGRGFTEAFF.

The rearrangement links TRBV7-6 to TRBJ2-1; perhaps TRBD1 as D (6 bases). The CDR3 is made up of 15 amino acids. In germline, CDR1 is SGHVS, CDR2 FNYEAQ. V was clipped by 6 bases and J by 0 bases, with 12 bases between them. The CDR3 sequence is CASSLLGGSYNEQFF. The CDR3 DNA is TGTGCCAGCAGTTTATTAGGGGGCTCCTACAATGAGCAGTTCTTC.

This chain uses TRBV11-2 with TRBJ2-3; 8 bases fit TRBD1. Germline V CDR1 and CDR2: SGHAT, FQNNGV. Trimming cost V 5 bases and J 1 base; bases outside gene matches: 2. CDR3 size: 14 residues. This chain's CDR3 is CASSRTGRTDTQYF. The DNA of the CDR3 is TGTGCCAGCAGCCGGACAGGGCGCACAGATACGCAGTATTTT.

Written as DNA, the CDR3 is TGCGCCAGCAGTCCACCCTTTAGGGGAGGCACTGAAGCTTTCTTT. Protein sequence: CASSPPFRGGTEAFF. This sequence joins TRBV23-1 and TRBJ1-1; D possibly corresponds to TRBD1 (5 bases). TRBV23-1 is designated an ORF whose function remains uncertain. CDR3 length: 15 amino acids. V lost 4 bases to trimming and J lost 4 bases, with 16 bases between them.

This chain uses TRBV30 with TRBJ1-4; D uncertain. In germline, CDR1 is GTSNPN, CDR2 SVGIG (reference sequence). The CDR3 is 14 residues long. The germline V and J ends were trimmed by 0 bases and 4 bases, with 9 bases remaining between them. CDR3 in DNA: TGTGCCTGGAGTGTAGCACGGGTTAATGAAAAACTGTTTTTT. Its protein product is CAWSVARVNEKLFF.

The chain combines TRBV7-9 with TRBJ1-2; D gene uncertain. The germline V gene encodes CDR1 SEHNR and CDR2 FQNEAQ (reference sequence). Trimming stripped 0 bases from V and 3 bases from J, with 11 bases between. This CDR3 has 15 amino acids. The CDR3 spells CASSLAIGTDYGYTF. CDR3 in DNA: TGTGCCAGCAGCTTAGCGATAGGAACAGACTATGGCTACACCTTC.

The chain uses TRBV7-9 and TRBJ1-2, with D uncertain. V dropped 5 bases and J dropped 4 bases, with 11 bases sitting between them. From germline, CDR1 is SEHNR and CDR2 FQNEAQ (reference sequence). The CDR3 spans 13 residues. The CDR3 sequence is CASSMDGLYGYTF. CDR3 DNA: TGTGCCAGCAGCATGGACGGACTCTATGGCTACACCTTC. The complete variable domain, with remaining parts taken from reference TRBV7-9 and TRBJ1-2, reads DTGVSQNPRHKITKRGQNVTFRCDPISEHNRLYWYRQTLGQGPEFLTYFQNEAQLEKSRLLSDRFSAERPKGSFSTLEIQRTEQGDSAMYLCASSMDGLYGYTFGSGTRLTVV.

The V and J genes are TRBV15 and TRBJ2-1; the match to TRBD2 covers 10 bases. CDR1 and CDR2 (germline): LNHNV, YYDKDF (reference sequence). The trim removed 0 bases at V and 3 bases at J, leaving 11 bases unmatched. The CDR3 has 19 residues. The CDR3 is CATSRDTRSGGAFYNEQFF. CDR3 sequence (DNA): TGTGCCACCAGCAGAGATACTCGGAGCGGGGGGGCCTTCTACAATGAGCAGTTCTTC.

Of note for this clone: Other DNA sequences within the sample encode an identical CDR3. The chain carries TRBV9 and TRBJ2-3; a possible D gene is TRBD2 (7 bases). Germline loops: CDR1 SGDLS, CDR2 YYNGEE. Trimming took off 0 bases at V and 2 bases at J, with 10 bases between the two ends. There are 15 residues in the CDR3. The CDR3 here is CASSVAGGLTDTQYF. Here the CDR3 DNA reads TGTGCCAGCAGCGTAGCGGGGGGCCTCACAGATACGCAGTATTTT.

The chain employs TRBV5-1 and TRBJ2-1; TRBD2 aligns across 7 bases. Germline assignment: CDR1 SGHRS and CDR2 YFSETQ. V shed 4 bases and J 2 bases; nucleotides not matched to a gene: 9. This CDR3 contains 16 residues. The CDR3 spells CASSPRGEVTYNEQFF. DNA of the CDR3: TGCGCCAGCAGCCCACGGGGGGAGGTAACCTACAATGAGCAGTTCTTC.

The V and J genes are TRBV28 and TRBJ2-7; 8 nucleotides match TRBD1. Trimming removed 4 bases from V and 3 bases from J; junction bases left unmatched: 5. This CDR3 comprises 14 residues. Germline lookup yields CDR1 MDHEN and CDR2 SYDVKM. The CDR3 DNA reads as TGTGCCAGCAGTTCACGGACAGGGCGCTACGAGCAGTACTTC. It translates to CASSSRTGRYEQYF.

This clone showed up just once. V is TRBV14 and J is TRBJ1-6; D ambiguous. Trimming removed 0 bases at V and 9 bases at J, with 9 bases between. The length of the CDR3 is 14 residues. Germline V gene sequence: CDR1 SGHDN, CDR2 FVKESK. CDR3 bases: TGTGCCAGCAGCCAAGATTGGAGCGGTTCACCCCTCCACTTT. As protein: CASSQDWSGSPLHF.